This T cell receptor beta chain was recovered during a study of blood T cells in healthy people across ages. The CDR3 length is 14 residues. Per germline, CDR1 MNHNS and CDR2 SASEGT. Each individual donor underwent a draw of ten milliliters of peripheral blood. They isolated at least 6 million PBMCs from each sample. A second about 7 to 11 cycle PCR used barcoded and J-beta primers. Using its own MiXCR run on the 5' RACE reads, TCRdb lists one record per CDR3 protein. The profile shows roughly 1,100,000 distinct CDR3 sequences, under 30% of them singletons. The same data also contributed to another study, on T cells of mothers and their children.

The clonotype originates from a girl between 2 and 10 years old in good health. The chain uses TRBV6-1 and TRBJ2-5; D is tentatively TRBD1 or TRBD2 (5 bases each). Near its end, the DNA agrees better with TRBJ2-7, so the J call may be wrong. Material for sequencing was blood. CDR3 in amino acids: CASSERDGFYEQYF. CDR3 DNA: TGTGCCAGCAGTGAAAGGGACGGCTTCTACGAGCAGTACTTC.